A single sample is the source of the 5 T cell receptor beta chains below, sequenced in a study of T-cell memory formation after mild COVID-19. Via MiXCR, TCRdb re-called the 5' RACE reads, giving one row per CDR3 protein. The table includes about 57,000 distinct CDR3 sequences, less than 15% detected once. Sequencing was done on a sample of PBMCs or a T cell subset sorted from them (not recorded which). Every receptor here comes from a man between 18 and 35 years old who had mild COVID-19 (a few samples of this study predate the infection). Cell type and time point are not known.

This chain links TRBV27 with TRBJ1-5; perhaps TRBD1 as D (5 bases). Trimming removed 0 bases from V and 5 bases from J, with 14 bases in between. This CDR3 has 16 residues. Germline V gene sequence: CDR1 MNHEY, CDR2 SMNVEV (reference sequence). CDR3 region: CASSLSGVDTDQPQHF. The CDR3 DNA sequence: TGTGCCAGCAGTTTATCAGGGGTCGATACGGATCAGCCCCAGCATTTT.

This clonotype has a count of ten or more. This chain joins TRBV20-1 and TRBJ2-1, with 9 bases fitting TRBD1. From germline, CDR1 is DFQATT and CDR2 SNEGSKA (reference sequence). Unmatched junction bases numbered 4, after V lost 2 bases and J lost 8 bases. There are 13 residues in the CDR3. For the CDR3, the DNA is TGCAGTGCTAGATCGACAGGGGGGGATGAGCAGTTCTTC. Residues: CSARSTGGDEQFF.

This clonotype was observed a few times. CDR3 sequence (DNA): TGTGCCAGCAGCCCTTTCGGGACCTATACAGATACGCAGTATTTT. This translates into CASSPFGTYTDTQYF. This chain connects TRBV12-3 or TRBV12-4 to TRBJ2-3; D may be TRBD1 or TRBD2 (5 bases each). This CDR3 has 15 amino acids. V lost 6 bases and J 3 bases, leaving 16 bases between the germline ends.

This clonotype was observed a few times. This chain connects TRBV9 to TRBJ2-7, with D maybe TRBD1 (6 bases). The V and J ends lost 0 bases and 2 bases respectively, with 12 bases between them. CDR1 is SGDLS and CDR2 is YYNGEE in the germline V gene. The CDR3 runs to 15 residues. The CDR3 DNA follows: TGTGCCAGCAGCGTAGGAGGGGGACCGACCTACGAGCAGTACTTC. Its translation: CASSVGGGPTYEQYF.

This clonotype was detected only a few times. The V call is TRBV5-4, the J call TRBJ1-3; 7 bases map to TRBD1. In germline, CDR1 is SGHNT, CDR2 YYREEE (reference sequence). V shed 3 bases and J 3 bases; nucleotides not matched to a gene: 9. CDR3 length: 16 residues. The CDR3 nucleotides are TGTGCCAGCAGCTCGACAGGGAGGGCGCGTGGAAACACCATATATTTT. Translating gives CASSSTGRARGNTIYF.